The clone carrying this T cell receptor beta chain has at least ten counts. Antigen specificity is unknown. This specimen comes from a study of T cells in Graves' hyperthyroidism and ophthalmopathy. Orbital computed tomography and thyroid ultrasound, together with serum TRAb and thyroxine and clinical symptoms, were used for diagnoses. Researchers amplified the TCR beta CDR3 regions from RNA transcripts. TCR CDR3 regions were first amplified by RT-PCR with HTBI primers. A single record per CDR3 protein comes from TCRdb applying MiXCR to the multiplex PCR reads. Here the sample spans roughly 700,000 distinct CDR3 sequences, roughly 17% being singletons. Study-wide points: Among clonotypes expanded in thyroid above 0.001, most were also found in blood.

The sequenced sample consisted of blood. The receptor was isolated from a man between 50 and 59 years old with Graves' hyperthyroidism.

This CDR3 reads CATSDTTGSQETQYF. Written as DNA, the CDR3 is TGTGCCACCAGTGACACAACAGGGTCCCAAGAGACCCAGTACTTC. V gene TRBV24-1 combines with J gene TRBJ2-5; maybe TRBD1 (6 bases). Germline CDR1 KGHDR, CDR2 SFDVKD. This CDR3 is built from 15 residues. V gave up 4 bases and J gave up 1 base, with 12 bases separating them.